The 15 T cell receptor beta chains in this list originate from one sample, sequenced in a study of shared clonotypes between healthy human individuals. Sequenced by immunoSEQ multiplex PCR; TCRdb stores in-frame clones only, minus some. The sample comprises 550,000 to 850,000 clones, less than 85% of which are singletons, and approximately 1.8% rests with the top ten. The sequencing input was memory CD4+ T cells sorted from blood. Subset here: CD45RA-negative fraction. The receptors here all came from a woman aged 25 to 39 in good health.

The chain has TRBV2 and TRBJ2-7, with 7 positions matching TRBD2. The trim removed 7 bases at V and 0 bases at J, leaving 6 bases unmatched. This CDR3 has 14 residues. CDR1 is SNHLY and CDR2 is FYNNEI in the germline V gene. The CDR3 loop is CASTLAGSSYEQYF. In DNA, the CDR3 is TGTGCCAGCACCTTAGCGGGTAGCTCCTACGAGCAGTACTTC. Full variable domain (remainder filled in from reference TRBV2 and TRBJ2-7): EPEVTQTPSHQVTQMGQEVILRCVPISNHLYFYWYRQILGQKVEFLVSFYNNEISEKSEIFDDQFSVERPDGSNFTLKIRSTKLEDSAMYFCASTLAGSSYEQYFGPGTRLTVT.

The rearrangement uses TRBV6-1 and TRBJ1-1, with D uncertain. Germline assignment: CDR1 MNHNS and CDR2 SASEGT. CDR3 length: 18 amino acids. With 6 bases removed from V and 6 bases from J, the gap between germline ends came to 29 bases. The CDR3 protein is CASSEFPWQARRSAEAFF. The CDR3 nucleotides read TGTGCCAGCAGCGAATTTCCCTGGCAGGCTAGAAGAAGTGCTGAAGCTTTCTTT.

This chain connects TRBV7-9 to TRBJ2-3; D perhaps matches TRBD2 (6 bases). Germline CDR1 and CDR2: SEHNR and FQNEAQ (reference sequence). V lost 5 bases and J 5 bases, leaving 17 bases between the germline ends. The CDR3 is 15 amino acids. The CDR3 nucleotides are TGTGCCAGCAGCCCCCATCGCCCGGAGGGAGATACGCAGTATTTT. Translated, it gives CASSPHRPEGDTQYF. Drawing the rest from reference TRBV7-9 and TRBJ2-3, the complete variable domain is DTGVSQNPRHKITKRGQNVTFRCDPISEHNRLYWYRQTLGQGPEFLTYFQNEAQLEKSRLLSDRFSAERPKGSFSTLEIQRTEQGDSAMYLCASSPHRPEGDTQYFGPGTRLTVL.

The chain uses TRBV7-9 and TRBJ1-4; weak D call: TRBD1 (6 bases). The V gene lost 8 bases and the J gene lost 1 base, with 14 bases spanning the gap. The CDR3 contains 15 residues. The germline V gene has CDR1 SEHNR and CDR2 FQNEAQ (reference sequence). The chain's CDR3 is CASSREGGTNEKLFF. CDR3 bases: TGTGCCAGCTCACGAGAGGGGGGAACTAATGAAAAACTGTTTTTT.

Comment on this clone: Other DNA sequences in the sample encode the same CDR3. The chain uses TRBV6-5 and TRBJ2-7; tentative D call: TRBD2 (5 bases). This CDR3 spans 12 amino acids. V was trimmed by 5 bases and J by 3 bases, leaving 8 bases between them. Germline V lookup: CDR1 MNHEY, CDR2 SVGAGI. CDR3 nucleotides: TGTGCCAGCAGTCCCGGGAACTACGAGCAGTACTTC. Protein sequence: CASSPGNYEQYF.

This clone was observed a few times. This specimen includes other DNA sequences encoding the same CDR3. V usage is TRBV5-1 and J usage is TRBJ2-1, with D possibly being TRBD2 (5 bases). The CDR3 extends over 15 amino acids. Between the trimmed V and J ends, which lost 0 bases and 1 base, there was a span of 8 bases. CDR1 SGHRS and CDR2 YFSETQ come from the germline V gene. The DNA for the CDR3 is TGCGCCAGCAGCTTGGGGAGCGGATCCTACAATGAGCAGTTCTTC. The encoded protein is CASSLGSGSYNEQFF.

This chain's CDR3 is CASSLIEGAGPRFGREQYF. CDR3 DNA sequence: TGTGCCAGCAGCTTAATAGAGGGGGCGGGCCCCAGATTTGGCAGGGAGCAGTACTTC. V usage is TRBV7-9 and J usage is TRBJ2-7; 7 bases line up with TRBD1. The CDR3 is 19 amino acids. Germline CDR1 reads SEHNR; CDR2 reads FQNEAQ (reference sequence). With V trimmed by 2 bases and J by 7 bases, 23 bases remained unmatched.

In DNA form, the CDR3 reads TGTGCCAGCAGTTACTGGGCGGGTCCAAACACTGAAGCTTTCTTT. It codes for CASSYWAGPNTEAFF. This chain links TRBV6-5 with TRBJ1-1; D not certain. The CDR3 is made up of 15 amino acids. V dropped 1 base and J dropped 2 bases, with 11 bases sitting between them. Germline V gene sequence: CDR1 MNHEY, CDR2 SVGAGI.

V is TRBV27 and J is TRBJ1-1; TRBD1 might be the D (5 bases). The germline V gene has CDR1 MNHEY and CDR2 SMNVEV (reference sequence). The length of the CDR3 is 16 residues. V gave up 3 bases and J gave up 4 bases, with 18 bases separating them. The chain's CDR3 is CASSFRSDPGSTEAFF. The CDR3 nucleotides are TGTGCCAGCAGTTTTAGGTCTGACCCAGGGAGCACTGAAGCTTTCTTT.

This clone was recorded at least ten times. CDR3 residues: CSVLGGGAYNEQFF. CDR3 nucleotides: TGCAGCGTTTTGGGGGGTGGGGCCTACAATGAGCAGTTCTTC. J is TRBJ2-1 and V is TRBV29-1; D is perhaps TRBD2 (6 bases). Trimming shortened V by 5 bases and J by 2 bases, and 13 bases separated the two germline ends. Germline V CDR1 and CDR2: SQVTM, ANQGSEA. The CDR3 has 14 amino acids.

This sequence joins TRBV28 and TRBJ2-2; the match to TRBD1 covers 10 bases. From germline, CDR1 is MDHEN and CDR2 SYDVKM. This CDR3 spans 16 amino acids. V was pared by 5 bases and J by 6 bases, with 9 bases of the junction left unmatched. CDR3: CASSPWGTGESGELFF. DNA for the CDR3: TGTGCCAGCAGTCCATGGGGGACAGGGGAATCCGGGGAGCTGTTTTTT.

This clone was recorded at least ten times. The chain uses TRBV5-1 and TRBJ2-5; D ambiguous. There are 13 residues in the CDR3. V lost 4 bases and J 5 bases, leaving 12 bases between the germline ends. CDR1 and CDR2 from the germline V gene are SGHRS and YFSETQ. Here the CDR3 DNA reads TGCGCCAGCAGCCCCGAATGGGGTGAGACCCAGTACTTC. Translation gives CASSPEWGETQYF.

The chain employs TRBV19 and TRBJ1-5, with 9 bases lining up with TRBD1. Losses at the gene ends were 6 bases for V and 2 bases for J; bases not matched to a gene: 8. The CDR3 totals 16 residues. The germline V gene encodes CDR1 LNHDA and CDR2 SQIVND (reference sequence). In DNA, the CDR3 is TGTGCCAGTAGCAACACAGGGGGCGGTGGCAATCAGCCCCAGCATTTT. Protein: CASSNTGGGGNQPQHF.

V is TRBV2 and J is TRBJ2-5; D is undetermined. This CDR3 region has 11 residues. The V gene lost 4 bases and the J gene lost 5 bases, with 5 bases spanning the gap. CDR1 and CDR2 (germline): SNHLY, FYNNEI. CDR3 sequence: CASSAPETQYF. CDR3 nucleotide sequence: TGTGCCAGCAGTGCCCCCGAGACCCAGTACTTC.

V usage is TRBV21-1 and J usage is TRBJ1-4. TRBV21-1 is described as a pseudogene. There are 12 residues in the CDR3. The CDR3 sequence: CASSSRPCFWFF. The DNA for the CDR3 is TGTGCCAGCAGCAGTCGCCCGTGTTTCTGGTTTTTT.